A selection of T cell receptor beta chains follows, all from one sample in a study of T cell changes during pregnancy in multiple sclerosis. Libraries were prepared by immunoSEQ multiplex PCR; TCRdb keeps only in-frame clonotypes and omits some of them. This table has tens of thousands of clones, around nine tenths appearing once. The sequencing here drew on CD8+ T cells from peripheral blood mononuclear cells, taken in the first trimester of pregnancy. These receptors were taken from a female donor in good health, enrolled as a control in a pregnancy study. The CDR3 runs from the conserved cysteine through the conserved F or W. A D gene is named only where the DNA matches it firmly. Expanded clones get a size class; other rows say once, few or many, or leave the size out.

TRBV15	NA	TRBJ2-7	NA	TGTGCCACCAGCAGACCGTTCACAGGCACTCTCACTCCCTACGAGCAGTACTTC	CATSRPFTGTLTPYEQYF
TRBV11-2	NA	TRBJ1-6	NA	TGTGCCAGCAGCTTTTCCCACGGCGGTTCACCCCTCCACTTT	CASSFSHGGSPLHF
TRBV11-2	NA	TRBJ2-1	NA	TGTGCCAGCAGCTTAGGGACACCTTCCCATGAGCAGTTCTTC	CASSLGTPSHEQFF
TRBV9	NA	TRBJ2-1	TRBD2	TGTGCCAGCAGCCGTAGCGGGAGGAGCGATGAGCAGTTCTTC	CASSRSGRSDEQFF
TRBV5-8	NA	TRBJ2-1	NA	TGTGCCAGCAGCTTGGTTTATCACAATGAGCAGTTCTTC	CASSLVYHNEQFF
TRBV9	NA	TRBJ2-7	NA	TGTGCCAGCAGCCCTGCGGACACCGCCTACGAGCAGTACTTC	CASSPADTAYEQYF
TRBV27	few	TRBJ2-2	TRBD1	TGTGCCAGCCTGGGACAGGGCGGGGAGCTGTTTTTT	CASLGQGGELFF
TRBV7-2	NA	TRBJ2-7	TRBD1	TGTGCCAGCAGCCGGGACAGCTCCTACGAGCAGTACTTC	CASSRDSSYEQYF
TRBV19	NA	TRBJ2-3	NA	TGTGCCAGTAGTTTGGGGTCAGTCGGGGTTGATTTT	CASSLGSVGVDF
TRBV4-1	few	TRBJ1-1	NA	TGCGCCAGCAGCCCCCCCCGCGAGTACACTGAAGCTTTCTTT	CASSPPREYTEAFF
TRBV6-5	NA	TRBJ2-2	NA	TGTGCCAGCAGTTACAAGACGGGCGGGTCCGGGGAGCTGTTTTTT	CASSYKTGGSGELFF
TRBV4-3	few	TRBJ2-1	TRBD2	TGCGCCAGCAGCCCTGGACTAGCGGGGTACTCGGTCAATGAGCAGTTCTTC	CASSPGLAGYSVNEQFF
TRBV30	few	TRBJ1-5	NA	TGTGCCTGGACTGGAGATAGCAATCAGCCCCAGCATTTT	CAWTGDSNQPQHF
TRBV27	NA	TRBJ2-3	TRBD1	TGTGCCAGCAGCCCCCTCGGATCCGGGACAGGTGGGCTCACAGATACGCAGTATTTT	CASSPLGSGTGGLTDTQYF
TRBV27	NA	TRBJ2-3	TRBD2	TGTGCCAGCAGCGGGGTCGCGGGAGGAGGCGCGGATACGCAGTATTTT	CASSGVAGGGADTQYF
TRBV28	NA	TRBJ1-5	NA	TGTGCCAGCAGTTGGGGGGTGGATCAGCCCCAGCATTTT	CASSWGVDQPQHF
TRBV11-2	NA	TRBJ2-7	NA	TGTGCCAGCAGCATCATCCCACCCGTAGTCCACGAGCAGTACTTC	CASSIIPPVVHEQYF
TRBV9	NA	TRBJ1-1	NA	TGTGCCAGCAGCGTAGGGAGGGCCCCGAACACTGAAGCTTTCTTT	CASSVGRAPNTEAFF
TRBV2	once	TRBJ2-5	NA	TGTGCCAGCAGTGAAATAGGGGCAGGTCGAGAGACCCAGTACTTC	CASSEIGAGRETQYF
TRBV4-1	once	TRBJ1-4	NA	TGCGCCAGCAGCCCTTCAAGGGGGACGGGGAATGAAAAACTGTTTTTT	CASSPSRGTGNEKLFF
TRBV9	NA	TRBJ1-3	TRBD1	TGTGCCAGCAGCGCCACAGGGGCCGGAAACACCATATATTTT	CASSATGAGNTIYF
TRBV15	NA	TRBJ2-7	TRBD1	TGTGCCACCAGCAGAGATGGATCAGGGGGTGACGAGCAGTACTTC	CATSRDGSGGDEQYF
TRBV7-9	NA	TRBJ1-1	NA	TGTGCCAGCAGCCTAGAAATCGGGGGAACTGAAGCTTTCTTT	CASSLEIGGTEAFF
TRBV11-2	few	TRBJ2-2	NA	TGTGCCAGCAGATTTACAGGGAACCCCGGGGAGCTGTTTTTT	CASRFTGNPGELFF
TRBV19	NA	TRBJ2-1	NA	TGTGCCAGTAGTGTGACTATGGGAAACAATGAGCAGTTCTTC	CASSVTMGNNEQFF
TRBV7-9	NA	TRBJ2-7	TRBD2	TGTGCCAGCAGCGCCGGGACTAGCGGGAGCTCCTACGAGCAGTACTTC	CASSAGTSGSSYEQYF
TRBV19	NA	TRBJ2-7	NA	TGTGCCAGTAGCTTGGACAGCTCCTACGAGCAGTACTTC	CASSLDSSYEQYF
TRBV11-2	NA	TRBJ2-1	NA	TGTGCCAGCAGCTTAGAGGACAGTAGCTCCTACAATGAGCAGTTCTTC	CASSLEDSSSYNEQFF